Reported below is one TCR beta chain. Its antigen is unknown. TCRB immunosequencing input was around 540 nanograms of biopsy DNA per sample. Assay used: immunoSEQ multiplex PCR; TCRdb lists only in-frame clones, some missing. The table lists about 7,000 clones, under 75% of them singletons. The entry originates in a study of T cell repertoires in ileal Crohn's disease. Study-wide points: Compared with CD4 T cells, sorted CD8 cells carried more expanded clones. Compared with non-smokers, active smokers at surgery showed more clonal expansions.

Patients were adults with ileal or ileocolonic Crohn's disease needing resection. This TCR was recovered from an adult with Crohn's disease. Sequencing was done on a sample of ileal tissue.

Here the CDR3 DNA reads TGTGCCAGCTCTCCGGCAACGACTAGCGTGGACGAGCAGTACTTC. The encoded protein is CASSPATTSVDEQYF. The genes are TRBV18 and TRBJ2-7; 8 bases match TRBD2. J gave up 5 bases and V 6 bases, and 12 bases lay outside the gene matches. This CDR3 is 15 amino acids long. Germline CDR1 and CDR2: KGHSH and LQKENI.